This entry features one T cell receptor beta chain sequence. Its antigen is not known. Positively selected for CCR7, the CD45RO-negative cells used as naive CD8 cells excluded terminally differentiated effector memory CD45RA+ cells. The V gene's germline CDR1 is SGHNT and CDR2 YENEEA. Trimming removed 2 bases at V and 5 bases at J, with 7 bases between. This CDR3 contains 13 residues. This sample was included in a study of shared clonotypes between healthy human individuals. Study-wide points: Across a few donors, naive CD4 shared 4.5% to 6%, naive CD8 more than 3%, memory CD4 2% to 2.5%, memory CD8 approximately 0.4%. Among donors, the sharing of clonotypes was expected to be influenced by sequencing depth.

Each subset's genomic DNA was shared equally among a number of immunoSEQ plates. Here immunoSEQ multiplex PCR was the method, and the copy in TCRdb shows in-frame clones only, minus some. Here the sample spans fewer than 850,000 clones, 96% being singletons. This sequence was found in a man aged 25 to 40 in good health. The sample consisted of naive CD8+ T cells sorted from blood. V is TRBV11-3 and J is TRBJ2-1; D call uncertain. This CDR3 is CASSLRQHNEQFF. CDR3 sequence (DNA): TGTGCCAGCAGCTTACGGCAGCACAATGAGCAGTTCTTC.